This T cell receptor beta chain was recovered during a study of spatial heterogeneity in lung cancer. About the study: Fewer alpha-chain than beta-chain sequences were consistently detected.

Trimming at V came to 7 bases and at J to 6 bases, leaving 10 bases not matched to a gene. There are 13 residues in the CDR3. In germline, CDR1 is DFQATT, CDR2 SNEGSKA (reference sequence). Study-wide findings and caveats: Tumors with more nonsynonymous mutations had more expanded intratumoral alpha and beta TCRs.

With regard to this clonotype: Its antigen is still unknown.

Time point noted: sample taken at primary tumor resection. Frozen PBMC, nontumor lung or tumor provided whole RNA, which was sequenced unsorted. Using its own MiXCR run on the 5' RACE reads, TCRdb lists one record per CDR3 protein. Of 25,000 to 30,000 distinct CDR3 sequences in the sample, about 7.6% were seen once. This sequence joins TRBV20-1 and TRBJ2-7; 9 nucleotides match TRBD1. This TCR was sampled from a male donor with early-stage non-small cell lung cancer. The sample consisted of lung tumor tissue, taken at surgery. The CDR3, as DNA: TGCAGTGTTTCCGGGACAGGGCCTTCCGAGCAGTACTTC. It specifies CSVSGTGPSEQYF.